This T cell receptor beta chain was profiled in a study of molecular identifiers for immune sequencing clone quantification. Naive CD8 libraries came from approximately 20,000 to 1,000,000 sorted cells with 10%, 30% or 50% RNA. Based on a CD8+CD4-CCR7+CD45RA+ profile, naive CD8 T cells were sorted. This CDR3 is built from 18 residues. Germline loops: CDR1 LGHNA, CDR2 YNFKEQ. Trimming shortened V by 0 bases and J by 4 bases, and 19 bases separated the two germline ends. General observations from the study: The study found clones above 20 RNA copies held over 98% of effector molecules and under 1% in naive cells.

One entry per CDR3 protein, called by TCRdb with MiXCR from the PCR reads. The data contain some 650,000 distinct CDR3 sequences, about 20% of them singletons. This clonotype was counted ten times or more. Its specificity is not known. The sample taken for sequencing was naive CD8+ T cells from blood, with Jurkat cell RNA spiked in. Documented subset: FACS-sorted CD8+CD4-CCR7+CD45RA+ naive T cells. The chain uses TRBV4-2 and TRBJ2-1; a possible D gene is TRBD2 (6 bases). The sequence came from a human donor in good health. Some libraries in this study had Jurkat cell RNA spiked in. CDR3 sequence reads: CASSQDLAVLARYNEQFF. Written as DNA, the CDR3 is TGTGCCAGCAGCCAAGATTTAGCGGTGCTAGCGAGATACAATGAGCAGTTCTTC.